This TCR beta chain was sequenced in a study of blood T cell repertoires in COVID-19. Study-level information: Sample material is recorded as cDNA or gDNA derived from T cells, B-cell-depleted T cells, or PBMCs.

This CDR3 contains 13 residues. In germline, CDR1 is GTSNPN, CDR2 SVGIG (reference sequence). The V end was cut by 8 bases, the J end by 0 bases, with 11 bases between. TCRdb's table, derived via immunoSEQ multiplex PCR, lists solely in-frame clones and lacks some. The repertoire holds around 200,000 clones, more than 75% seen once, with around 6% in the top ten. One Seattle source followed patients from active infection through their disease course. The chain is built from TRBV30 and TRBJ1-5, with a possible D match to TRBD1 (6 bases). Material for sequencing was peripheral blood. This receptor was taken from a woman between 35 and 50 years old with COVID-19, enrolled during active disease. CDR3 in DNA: TGTGCCGCCGAAGGGGGTAGCAATCAGCCCCAGCATTTT. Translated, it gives CAAEGGSNQPQHF.